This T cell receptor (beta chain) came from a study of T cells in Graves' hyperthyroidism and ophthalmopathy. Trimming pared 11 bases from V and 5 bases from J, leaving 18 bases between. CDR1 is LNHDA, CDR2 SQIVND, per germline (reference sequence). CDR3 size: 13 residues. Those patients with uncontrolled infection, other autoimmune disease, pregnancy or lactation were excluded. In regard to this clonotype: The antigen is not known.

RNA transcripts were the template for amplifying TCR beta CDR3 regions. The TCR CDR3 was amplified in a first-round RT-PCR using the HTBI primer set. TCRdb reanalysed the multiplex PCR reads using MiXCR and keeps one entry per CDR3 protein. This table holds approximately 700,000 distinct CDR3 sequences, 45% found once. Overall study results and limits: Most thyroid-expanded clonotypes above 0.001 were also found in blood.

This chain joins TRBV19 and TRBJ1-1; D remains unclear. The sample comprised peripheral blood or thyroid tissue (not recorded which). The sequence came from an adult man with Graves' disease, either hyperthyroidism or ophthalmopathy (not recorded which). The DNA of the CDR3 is TGTGCCGGCGGGGAAGGATTGGGGACTGAAGCTTTCTTT. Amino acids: CAGGEGLGTEAFF.